Below, 28 T cell receptor beta chains from the same sample are listed, as sequenced in a study of blood T cell repertoires in COVID-19. Assay: immunoSEQ multiplex PCR; the TCRdb copy retains only in-frame clones and omits some. The sample carries some 400,000 clones, approximately 91% recorded once. The sequenced sample was PBMCs or T cells enriched from blood (not recorded which). The receptors were gathered from a woman between 35 and 50 years old who had been exposed to COVID-19.

In its sample, this clone was seen once. V and J are TRBV4-3 and TRBJ2-3; 8 bases match TRBD2. The germline V gene encodes CDR1 LGHNA and CDR2 YSLEER. V shed 0 bases, J shed 6 bases, and the junction held 5 bases outside the gene matches. The CDR3 is made up of 15 amino acids. CDR3 in amino acids: CASSQDSGIGDTQYF. In nucleotides, the CDR3 is TGCGCCAGCAGCCAAGATAGCGGGATTGGGGATACGCAGTATTTT.

The J gene is TRBJ2-3, the V gene TRBV29-1; 11 nucleotides align to TRBD2. Unmatched junction bases numbered 12, after V lost 4 bases and J lost 0 bases. The germline gives CDR1 SQVTM, CDR2 ANQGSEA. There are 18 residues in the CDR3. The CDR3 DNA follows: TGCAGCGTTGCCTCTAGCGGGAGGTTCCCCCGTAGCACAGATACGCAGTATTTT. Its protein is CSVASSGRFPRSTDTQYF.

V and J are TRBV29-1 and TRBJ1-1, with unresolved D. The ends were cut back, 3 bases at V and 1 base at J, with 6 bases in the middle. The germline CDR1 and CDR2 sequences are SQVTM and ANQGSEA. The CDR3 runs to 12 residues. The CDR3 loop reads CSVDEGNTEAFF. For the CDR3, the DNA is TGCAGCGTTGACGAGGGGAACACTGAAGCTTTCTTT.

The rearrangement uses TRBV18 and TRBJ1-3; 10 bases map to TRBD1. This CDR3 contains 15 residues. V shed 6 bases and J 4 bases; nucleotides not matched to a gene: 6. Germline lookup yields CDR1 KGHSH and CDR2 LQKENI. This CDR3 is CASSSTGGIGNTIYF. The CDR3 coding sequence is TGTGCCAGCTCGTCGACAGGGGGCATAGGAAACACCATATATTTT.

The chain links TRBV2 to TRBJ1-6; tentative D call: TRBD1 (6 bases). This CDR3 is built from 15 residues. Per germline, CDR1 SNHLY and CDR2 FYNNEI. Trimming took off 3 bases at V and 9 bases at J, with 15 bases between the two ends. CDR3 coding DNA: TGTGCCAGCAGTGATGGGGAGACAGGCCTTTCACCCCTCCACTTT. Its translation is CASSDGETGLSPLHF.

The V gene is TRBV7-3, the J gene TRBJ1-1; a weak D match, TRBD1 (5 bases). Germline V CDR1 and CDR2: SGHTA, FQGTGA. The CDR3 is 13 amino acids. V lost 6 bases to trimming and J lost 1 base, with 9 bases between them. CDR3 coding DNA: TGTGCCAGCAGTCAAACAGGGAACACTGAAGCTTTCTTT. As protein: CASSQTGNTEAFF.

The V and J genes are TRBV24-1 and TRBJ2-5; maybe TRBD2 (6 bases). CDR3 length: 16 amino acids. Germline assignment: CDR1 KGHDR and CDR2 SFDVKD. Trimming removed 4 bases from V and 9 bases from J, with 23 bases in between. CDR3 protein: CATSDPNPDSPGAQYF. Here the CDR3 DNA reads TGTGCCACCAGTGACCCGAACCCGGACTCTCCGGGAGCCCAGTACTTC.

The count of this clone is one. The chain links TRBV6-5 to TRBJ1-2, with 7 positions matching TRBD1. The CDR3 runs to 13 residues. V lost 5 bases, J lost 5 bases, and 5 bases stayed unmatched. Per the germline V gene, CDR1 is MNHEY and CDR2 is SVGAGI. CDR3 DNA sequence: TGTGCCAGCAGTCTAGACAGGGAATATGGCTACACCTTC. Protein product: CASSLDREYGYTF.

The gene calls are TRBV6-6 and TRBJ1-5, with 7 bases matching TRBD1. Germline loops: CDR1 MNHNY, CDR2 SVGAGI (reference sequence). The CDR3 covers 14 residues. The V and J ends lost 6 bases and 3 bases, in that order; junction bases with no gene match: 5. The CDR3 DNA is TGTGCCAGCAGCTCGGGACAGCCCAATCAGCCCCAGCATTTT. Translation: CASSSGQPNQPQHF.

The chain uses TRBV5-1 and TRBJ2-2, with 8 nucleotides matching TRBD1. The CDR3 consists of 15 residues. In germline, CDR1 is SGHRS, CDR2 YFSETQ. Trimming at V came to 6 bases and at J to 2 bases, leaving 6 bases not matched to a gene. The CDR3 region has the DNA TGCGCCAGCAACTTAGACAGGGGAAACACCGGGGAGCTGTTTTTT. This translates into CASNLDRGNTGELFF.

The rearrangement uses TRBV28 and TRBJ2-7; possible D gene TRBD2, 6 bases. The V end lost 6 bases, the J end lost 3 bases, and 12 bases lay between the germline ends. Looked up from germline, CDR1 is MDHEN and CDR2 is SYDVKM. The CDR3 totals 13 residues. The CDR3 protein is CASRRAGNYEQYF. CDR3 DNA: TGTGCCAGCAGGAGAGCGGGTAACTACGAGCAGTACTTC.

The chain uses TRBV5-6 and TRBJ2-3; D is unclear. CDR3 size: 15 residues. Per the germline V gene, CDR1 is SGHDT and CDR2 is YYEEEE. V shed 0 bases and J shed 0 bases, with 8 bases lying between them. The CDR3: CASSLGVGSTDTQYF. The CDR3 nucleotides read TGTGCCAGCAGCTTGGGCGTGGGCAGCACAGATACGCAGTATTTT.

Only a few counts were recorded for this clone. V is TRBV2 and J is TRBJ2-7; maybe TRBD1 (6 bases). Germline values: CDR1 SNHLY, CDR2 FYNNEI. Trimming removed 7 bases at V and 0 bases at J, with 16 bases between. The CDR3 is 15 amino acids. The CDR3 spells CASKFFQGSSYEQYF. The CDR3 DNA is TGTGCCAGCAAGTTTTTTCAGGGGTCCTCCTACGAGCAGTACTTC. Looking up the rest from reference TRBV2 and TRBJ2-7 gives the full variable domain: EPEVTQTPSHQVTQMGQEVILRCVPISNHLYFYWYRQILGQKVEFLVSFYNNEISEKSEIFDDQFSVERPDGSNFTLKIRSTKLEDSAMYFCASKFFQGSSYEQYFGPGTRLTVT.

The rearrangement uses TRBV2 and TRBJ2-1; 9 bases are shared with TRBD2. Germline trimming cut 4 bases from V and 6 bases from J; bases unmatched to any gene: 7. Germline lookup yields CDR1 SNHLY and CDR2 FYNNEI. The CDR3 runs 15 residues. CDR3 sequence reads: CASSVAGGPRNEQFF. In nucleotides, the CDR3 is TGTGCCAGCAGTGTGGCGGGAGGGCCGCGCAATGAGCAGTTCTTC.

This sequence joins TRBV7-2 and TRBJ1-5; 10 bases map to TRBD1. Germline V CDR1 and CDR2: SGHTA, FQGNSA. Losses at the gene ends were 0 bases for V and 3 bases for J; bases not matched to a gene: 11. The CDR3 runs 19 residues. CDR3 in amino acids: CASSLAKMTGGAPNQPQHF. CDR3 in DNA: TGTGCCAGCAGCTTAGCAAAAATGACAGGGGGCGCACCCAATCAGCCCCAGCATTTT.

This sequence joins TRBV3-1 (or the pseudogene TRBV3-2) and TRBJ1-6, with 7 bases matching TRBD1. The germline V gene has CDR1 LGHDT and CDR2 YNNKEL (reference sequence). The V and J ends lost 4 bases and 13 bases, in that order; junction bases with no gene match: 4. The CDR3 has 12 amino acids. The CDR3 DNA reads as TGTGCCAGCAGCCTTCAGACAGGGCCCCTCCACTTT. It translates to CASSLQTGPLHF.

The chain joins TRBV3-1 (or the pseudogene TRBV3-2) to TRBJ2-3; 10 nucleotides match TRBD2. Losses at the gene ends were 2 bases for V and 0 bases for J; bases not matched to a gene: 8. The CDR3 runs 18 residues. Per the germline V gene, CDR1 is LGHDT and CDR2 is YNNKEL (reference sequence). CDR3 DNA: TGTGCCAGCAGCCAATTGGCCCTAGCGGGGGTTAGCACAGATACGCAGTATTTT. As protein: CASSQLALAGVSTDTQYF.

V is TRBV5-1 and J is TRBJ2-1; 11 nucleotides agree with TRBD2. Germline-derived CDR1 and CDR2 are SGHRS and YFSETQ. With V trimmed by 4 bases and J by 5 bases, 5 bases remained unmatched. This CDR3 region has 15 residues. The CDR3 DNA sequence: TGCGCCAGCAGCCTCGGACTAGCGGGCGACAATGAGCAGTTCTTC. This sequence encodes CASSLGLAGDNEQFF. Complete variable domain (other parts from reference TRBV5-1 and TRBJ2-1): KAGVTQTPRYLIKTRGQQVTLSCSPISGHRSVSWYQQTPGQGLQFLFEYFSETQRNKGNFPGRFSGRQFSNSRSEMNVSTLELGDSALYLCASSLGLAGDNEQFFGPGTRLTVL.

CDR3 bases: TGTGCCAGCAGCCACGGACGCGGACTAGCAGACAGCACAGATACGCAGTATTTT. Its protein product is CASSHGRGLADSTDTQYF. This chain connects TRBV2 to TRBJ2-3, with 8 positions matching TRBD2. The CDR3 consists of 18 residues. The V gene end was trimmed by 6 bases and the J gene end by 0 bases; junction bases not matched to a gene: 14. Germline V lookup: CDR1 SNHLY, CDR2 FYNNEI.

The rearrangement uses TRBV30 and TRBJ1-1, with D perhaps TRBD1 (5 bases). This CDR3 has 14 amino acids. Germline V lookup: CDR1 GTSNPN, CDR2 SVGIG (reference sequence). The V end lost 0 bases, the J end lost 5 bases, and 13 bases lay between the germline ends. The CDR3 reads CAWSVWGGGTEAFF. The CDR3 bases are TGTGCCTGGAGTGTCTGGGGTGGGGGGACTGAAGCTTTCTTT.

This chain joins TRBV5-1 and TRBJ2-5; TRBD1 is a possible D gene (5 bases). Germline values: CDR1 SGHRS, CDR2 YFSETQ. Trimming stripped 2 bases from V and 1 base from J, with 9 bases between. The length of the CDR3 is 14 residues. The chain's CDR3 is CASSFFDSQETQYF. The CDR3, as DNA: TGCGCCAGCAGCTTTTTCGACAGCCAAGAGACCCAGTACTTC.

The chain combines TRBV30 with TRBJ2-7; D is undetermined. Germline values: CDR1 GTSNPN, CDR2 SVGIG (reference sequence). With 5 bases removed from V and 6 bases from J, the gap between germline ends came to 20 bases. This CDR3 contains 14 residues. The CDR3 protein is CAWAVQRALGEQYF. CDR3 bases: TGTGCCTGGGCAGTCCAGAGAGCGCTGGGCGAGCAGTACTTC.

This chain joins TRBV24-1 and TRBJ2-1, with 13 nucleotides matching TRBD2. Germline V gene data show CDR1 as KGHDR and CDR2 as SFDVKD. J was trimmed by 7 bases and V by 3 bases; bases with no gene match: 5. The CDR3 has 16 residues. CDR3 sequence reads: CATSDRTSGSLNEQFF. CDR3 DNA: TGTGCCACCAGTGATCGGACTAGCGGGAGTCTTAATGAGCAGTTCTTC.

The V call is TRBV7-6, the J call TRBJ1-6; D gene unclear. CDR3 length equals 13 residues. Looked up from germline, CDR1 is SGHVS and CDR2 is FNYEAQ. V lost 4 bases and J 7 bases, leaving 8 bases between the germline ends. In DNA form, the CDR3 reads TGTGCCAGCAGCTCCCTCAGGAATTCACCCCTCCACTTT. It specifies CASSSLRNSPLHF.

The V gene is TRBV19, the J gene TRBJ1-5, with TRBD1 as a possible D gene (5 bases). Trimming took off 3 bases at V and 2 bases at J, with 11 bases between the two ends. The CDR3 length is 15 residues. Germline CDR1 reads LNHDA; CDR2 reads SQIVND (reference sequence). The DNA for the CDR3 is TGTGCCAGTAGTATCCAGGGTCCTCGCAATCAGCCCCAGCATTTT. Translated, it gives CASSIQGPRNQPQHF.

V gene TRBV6-2 or TRBV6-3 combines with J gene TRBJ1-2; no reliable D call. Germline values: CDR1 MNHEY, CDR2 SVGEGT. Trimming removed 7 bases from V and 8 bases from J, with 29 bases in between. The CDR3 length is 17 residues. CDR3 residues: CASIPHYSPGSRGGYTF. DNA of the CDR3: TGTGCCAGCATCCCCCACTACTCTCCGGGATCAAGAGGCGGCTACACCTTC.

This rearrangement joins TRBV6-6 to TRBJ1-2; TRBD1 matches at 8 bases. CDR3 length: 14 amino acids. After removal of 6 bases from V and 5 bases from J, the junction contained 8 bases not matched to a gene. Germline-derived CDR1 and CDR2 are MNHNY and SVGAGI (reference sequence). This CDR3 reads CASSFKGQAYGYTF. CDR3 in DNA: TGTGCCAGCAGCTTCAAGGGACAGGCTTATGGCTACACCTTC.

This chain uses TRBV14 with TRBJ1-1; D perhaps matches TRBD1 (5 bases). Trimming took off 0 bases at V and 5 bases at J, with 13 bases between the two ends. There are 15 residues in the CDR3. From germline, CDR1 is SGHDN and CDR2 FVKESK. CDR3: CASSQDFGGWTEAFF. For the CDR3, the DNA is TGTGCCAGCAGCCAAGATTTCGGGGGGTGGACTGAAGCTTTCTTT.